This T cell receptor beta chain was retrieved from a study of tumor and adjacent non-tumor tissue in lung cancer. This sample's RNA came from whole unsorted tissue. V gave up 7 bases and J gave up 7 bases; unmatched junction bases: 9. CDR3 length: 12 amino acids. Germline CDR1 is SQVTM and CDR2 is ANQGSEA. General study points: Tumor TCR diversity, when higher, was linked to shorter survival. Tumor tissue had significantly higher TCR diversity than normal lung. Tumor repertoires had a smaller top 100 clone share than normal lung.

Three rounds of nested PCR, following a modified ARM-PCR protocol, produced the TCRbeta library. TCRdb reprocessed the multiplex PCR reads via MiXCR and lists one record per CDR3 protein. The data hold about 80,000 distinct CDR3 sequences, with 75% to 90% observed a single time. As concerns this clonotype: The antigen remains undetermined.

The TCR originated in a woman aged 50 to 60 with non-small cell lung cancer. The source material was lung tumor tissue. The rearrangement uses TRBV29-1 and TRBJ1-2; 7 bases match TRBD1. The CDR3 is CSAHEQGLGYTF. In DNA, the CDR3 is TGCAGCGCCCACGAACAGGGGCTTGGCTACACCTTC.